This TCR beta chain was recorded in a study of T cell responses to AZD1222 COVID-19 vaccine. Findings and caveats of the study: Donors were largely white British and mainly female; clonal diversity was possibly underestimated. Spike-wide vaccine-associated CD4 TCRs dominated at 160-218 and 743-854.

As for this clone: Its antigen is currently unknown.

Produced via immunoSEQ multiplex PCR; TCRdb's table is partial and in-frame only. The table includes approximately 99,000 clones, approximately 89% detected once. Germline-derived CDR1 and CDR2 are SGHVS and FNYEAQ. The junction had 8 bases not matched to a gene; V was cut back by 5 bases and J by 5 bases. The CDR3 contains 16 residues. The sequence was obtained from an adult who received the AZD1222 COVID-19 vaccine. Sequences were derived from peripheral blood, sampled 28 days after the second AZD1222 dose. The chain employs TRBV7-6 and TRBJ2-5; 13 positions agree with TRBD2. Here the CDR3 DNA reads TGTGCCAGCAGCCCTGGGACTAGCGGGACAGTGGAGACCCAGTACTTC. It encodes CASSPGTSGTVETQYF.